This T cell receptor beta chain derives from a study of T cells in women clearing cervical HPV infection. Background on the study: Blood came at first lesion visit for cases, post-clearance for controls. HLA type could not be excluded as a confounder.

The study's findings and limits: CIN3+ cases had significantly higher TCR richness than controls; evenness did not differ.

About this clone itself: Its antigen remains unknown. The CDR3 end falls 3 residues outside the read, so it is completed with the germline J gene.

The germline V gene encodes CDR1 LNHDA and CDR2 SQIVND (reference sequence). The CDR3 is 13 residues long. Profiled with immunoSEQ multiplex PCR; TCRdb holds only in-frame clones, not every one. The sample table sets out tens of thousands of clones. Sequenced input: blood buffy coat. V and J are TRBV19 and TRBJ2-4; D may be TRBD1 (5 bases). This TCR was recovered from a woman aged 18-70 years with a cervical HPV16 infection that either progressed to CIN3+ or cleared (not recorded which). Incomplete CDR3 DNA: TGTGCCAGTAGCCCAGGGATGACCTATGGT. It yields the protein CASSPGMTYG. The whole CDR3 sequence reads CASSPGMTYGQYF.